The clone carrying this TCR beta chain occurred a few times. Antigen: not known. This sample was taken from a study of blood T cells in healthy people across ages. Regarding the study as a whole: Whereas aged donors had fewer naive CD4+ cells, long-lived donors had more of them and higher diversity.

Looked up from germline, CDR1 is DFQATT and CDR2 is SNEGSKA (reference sequence). The trim removed 6 bases at V and 7 bases at J, leaving 14 bases unmatched. The CDR3 contains 16 residues. Donation came from healthy Caucasian individuals in Russia who were aged about 6 to 90. Using a J-beta primer mix together with a sample-barcoded 5' primer, a second PCR was run for roughly 6 to 12 cycles. TCRdb called the 5' RACE reads again in MiXCR, with one record for every CDR3 protein. The sample consists of over 1,500,000 distinct CDR3 sequences, around 50% of them appearing once. The TCR comes from a middle-aged woman in good health. The specimen was blood. The rearrangement uses TRBV20-1 and TRBJ2-1; 11 bases line up with TRBD2. The DNA of the CDR3 is TGCAGTGCGTCAGTCAATAGCGGGGGGGCCAGGAATGAGCAGTTCTTC. Translating it yields CSASVNSGGARNEQFF.